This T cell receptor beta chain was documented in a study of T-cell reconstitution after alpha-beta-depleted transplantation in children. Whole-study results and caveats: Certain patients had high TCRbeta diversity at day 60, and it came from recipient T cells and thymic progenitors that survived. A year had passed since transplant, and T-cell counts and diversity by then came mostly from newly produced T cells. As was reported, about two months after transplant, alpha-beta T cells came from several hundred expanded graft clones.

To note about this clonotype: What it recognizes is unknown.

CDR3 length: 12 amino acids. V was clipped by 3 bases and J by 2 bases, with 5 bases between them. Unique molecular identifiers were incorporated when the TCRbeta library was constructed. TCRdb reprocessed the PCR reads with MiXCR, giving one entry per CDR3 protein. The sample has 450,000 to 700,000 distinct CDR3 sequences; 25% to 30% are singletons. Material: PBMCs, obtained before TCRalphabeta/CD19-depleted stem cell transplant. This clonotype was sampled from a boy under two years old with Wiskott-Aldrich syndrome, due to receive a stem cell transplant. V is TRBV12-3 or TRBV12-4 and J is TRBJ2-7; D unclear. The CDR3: CASSFITYEQYF. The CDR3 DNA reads TGTGCCAGCAGTTTTATTACCTACGAGCAGTACTTC.